Below, 20 T cell receptor beta chains from the same sample are listed, as sequenced in a study of STAT5B mutations in CD4+ large granular lymphocyte leukemia. Using immunoSEQ multiplex PCR, the repertoire was profiled, and TCRdb retains in-frame clones only, with some absent. The repertoire has about 38,000 clones, roughly 85% of them found once; the top ten carry 1% to 1.5%. Sequencing was performed on CD4+ T cells from blood buffy coats. These receptors came from a human donor in good health.

This clone was found once. The gene calls are TRBV11-3 and TRBJ2-3, with D maybe TRBD1 (5 bases). The CDR3 loop spans 13 amino acids. Trimming stripped 4 bases from V and 5 bases from J, with 10 bases between. CDR1 and CDR2 (germline): SGHNT, YENEEA. DNA of the CDR3: TGTGCCAGCAGCTCAGGGTTGGGAGATACGCAGTATTTT. Translated: CASSSGLGDTQYF.

The chain couples TRBV28 to TRBJ1-1, with D hard to call. Between the trimmed V and J ends, which lost 10 bases and 1 base, there was a span of 7 bases. The CDR3 is made up of 11 amino acids. Germline V lookup: CDR1 MDHEN, CDR2 SYDVKM. DNA for the CDR3: TGTGCCACCTATCAGAACACTGAAGCTTTCTTT. Translation: CATYQNTEAFF.

This chain connects TRBV5-1 to TRBJ1-4; 10 nucleotides align to TRBD1. CDR3 length equals 16 residues. Germline V lookup: CDR1 SGHRS, CDR2 YFSETQ. The trim removed 0 bases at V and 3 bases at J, leaving 2 bases unmatched. The CDR3, as DNA: TGCGCCAGCAGCTTGGCCGGGACAGGGGCTAATGAAAAACTGTTTTTT. Encoded protein: CASSLAGTGANEKLFF.

The rearrangement joins TRBV19 to TRBJ1-6; possibly TRBD1 for D (5 bases). Trimming removed 4 bases at V and 6 bases at J, with 13 bases between. The CDR3 spans 15 residues. The germline CDR1 and CDR2 sequences are LNHDA and SQIVND (reference sequence). CDR3 nucleotide sequence: TGTGCCAGTAGTAATGTGAGGGGATCTAATTCACCCCTCCACTTT. It specifies CASSNVRGSNSPLHF.

The rearrangement uses TRBV6-5 and TRBJ1-4; possible D gene TRBD1, 6 bases. The V gene lost 6 bases and the J gene lost 8 bases, with 13 bases spanning the gap. Germline V gene lookup returns CDR1 MNHEY and CDR2 SVGAGI. There are 13 residues in the CDR3. The CDR3 DNA sequence: TGTGCCAGCAGCCTACGACAGGTAGAAAAACTGTTTTTT. Translating gives CASSLRQVEKLFF.

The chain has TRBV6-5 and TRBJ2-3; TRBD2 is a possible D gene (7 bases). The CDR3 is made up of 15 amino acids. The germline V and J ends were trimmed by 7 bases and 2 bases, with 16 bases remaining between them. The V gene's germline CDR1 is MNHEY and CDR2 SVGAGI. Here the CDR3 reads CASTQGGLHTDTQYF. As DNA, the CDR3 is TGTGCCAGCACCCAAGGGGGACTACACACAGATACGCAGTATTTT.

This clone showed up just once. V and J are TRBV5-1 and TRBJ1-2; possibly TRBD1 for D (6 bases). V was clipped by 3 bases and J by 4 bases, with 10 bases between them. This CDR3 has 13 amino acids. Germline V gene sequence: CDR1 SGHRS, CDR2 YFSETQ. The CDR3 DNA reads TGCGCCAGCAGCTCACAGGGAGCCTATGGCTACACCTTC. This codes for CASSSQGAYGYTF.

The gene calls are TRBV2 and TRBJ2-1; 9 bases map to TRBD1. CDR1 and CDR2 from the germline V gene are SNHLY and FYNNEI. V was clipped by 5 bases and J by 4 bases; unmatched bases: 6. The CDR3 sequence is 15 residues long. This chain's CDR3 is CASSSSGTGYNEQFF. Written as DNA, the CDR3 is TGTGCCAGCAGTTCCTCCGGGACAGGGTACAATGAGCAGTTCTTC.

This clone was seen a few times. The chain is built from TRBV25-1 and TRBJ1-6; possibly TRBD1 for D (6 bases). Germline CDR1 MGHDK, CDR2 SYGVNS. With 4 bases removed from V and 14 bases from J, the gap between germline ends came to 24 bases. This CDR3 is 16 amino acids long. The CDR3 DNA reads TGTGCCAGCAGTGCTCGCCGAACAGGGTCCGGGAAGGCCCTCCACTTT. Its translation is CASSARRTGSGKALHF. The complete variable domain, with remaining parts taken from reference TRBV25-1 and TRBJ1-6, reads EADIYQTPRYLVIGTGKKITLECSQTMGHDKMYWYQQDPGMELHLIHYSYGVNSTEKGDLSSESTVSRIRTEHFPLTLESARPSHTSQYLCASSARRTGSGKALHFGNGTRLTVT.

The V call is TRBV5-4, the J call TRBJ2-7, with D hard to call. The V end lost 0 bases, the J end lost 1 base, and 8 bases lay between the germline ends. The CDR3 consists of 14 residues. Germline assignment: CDR1 SGHNT and CDR2 YYREEE (reference sequence). CDR3 residues: CASSLVGQSYEQYF. The CDR3 nucleotides read TGTGCCAGCAGCTTGGTCGGTCAGTCCTACGAGCAGTACTTC.

The chain uses TRBV2 and TRBJ1-6; tentatively, D is TRBD1 (5 bases). Between the trimmed V and J ends, which lost 5 bases and 8 bases, there was a span of 19 bases. Germline CDR1 is SNHLY and CDR2 is FYNNEI. The CDR3 sequence is 16 residues long. CDR3 residues: CASSRNGGTPDSPLHF. The CDR3 coding sequence is TGTGCCAGCAGTCGAAACGGCGGGACCCCCGATTCACCCCTCCACTTT.

The chain links TRBV10-1 to TRBJ2-5; weak D call: TRBD2 (5 bases). V was shortened by 8 bases and J by 5 bases, with 15 bases between the two germline ends. This CDR3 is 13 amino acids long. Per the germline V gene, CDR1 is WNHNN and CDR2 is SYGVQD (reference sequence). The CDR3, as DNA: TGCGCCAGCCGAAACGGGGTACTCGAGACCCAGTACTTC. It specifies CASRNGVLETQYF.

This sequence joins TRBV27 and TRBJ2-7; D tentatively reads TRBD1 or TRBD2 (6 bases each). Deletions cut 7 bases from V and 3 bases from J, with 16 bases between. Germline V gives CDR1 MNHEY, CDR2 SMNVEV (reference sequence). CDR3 length: 14 amino acids. For the CDR3, the DNA is TGTGCCAGCACCCAGTCCGGGGGCAACTACGAGCAGTACTTC. Amino acids: CASTQSGGNYEQYF.

The chain has TRBV6-5 and TRBJ1-3, with no clear D. V lost 6 bases, J lost 3 bases, and 9 bases lay in between. Germline CDR1 MNHEY, CDR2 SVGAGI. This CDR3 comprises 13 residues. The CDR3 reads CASSPTGGNTIYF. The DNA for the CDR3 is TGTGCCAGCAGCCCGACCGGTGGAAACACCATATATTTT.

This chain joins TRBV9 and TRBJ2-7; D gene uncertain. The germline gives CDR1 SGDLS, CDR2 YYNGEE. V gave up 0 bases and J gave up 0 bases, with 7 bases separating them. The CDR3 totals 14 residues. CDR3: CASSVDPSSYEQYF. In nucleotides, the CDR3 is TGTGCCAGCAGCGTAGATCCGAGCTCCTACGAGCAGTACTTC. The complete variable domain, with remaining parts taken from reference TRBV9 and TRBJ2-7, reads DSGVTQTPKHLITATGQRVTLRCSPRSGDLSVYWYQQSLDQGLQFLIQYYNGEERAKGNILERFSAQQFPDLHSELNLSSLELGDSALYFCASSVDPSSYEQYFGPGTRLTVT.

The gene calls are TRBV25-1 and TRBJ2-3; 9 bases fit TRBD1. The CDR3 has 16 residues. Germline CDR1 and CDR2: MGHDK and SYGVNS. Losses at the gene ends were 6 bases for V and 2 bases for J; bases not matched to a gene: 9. CDR3 sequence reads: CASSTGTGWPTDTQYF. As DNA, the CDR3 is TGTGCCAGCAGCACAGGGACAGGGTGGCCCACAGATACGCAGTATTTT. Complete variable domain (other parts from reference TRBV25-1 and TRBJ2-3): EADIYQTPRYLVIGTGKKITLECSQTMGHDKMYWYQQDPGMELHLIHYSYGVNSTEKGDLSSESTVSRIRTEHFPLTLESARPSHTSQYLCASSTGTGWPTDTQYFGPGTRLTVL.

The rearrangement uses TRBV5-1 and TRBJ2-7, with D hard to call. Germline CDR1 SGHRS, CDR2 YFSETQ. This CDR3 is built from 11 residues. V lost 4 bases and J lost 6, with 8 bases in between. The CDR3 bases are TGCGCCAGCAGCGCGTGGGGCGAGCAGTACTTC. Amino acid sequence: CASSAWGEQYF.

This clone was counted only a few times. The J gene is TRBJ1-2, the V gene TRBV28; D unresolved. The V gene's germline CDR1 is MDHEN and CDR2 SYDVKM. Trimming cost V 10 bases and J 4 bases, with 16 bases left between them. This CDR3 is built from 13 residues. The CDR3 sequence is CATPRRVGYGYTF. The CDR3 DNA follows: TGTGCCACACCACGTAGGGTGGGCTATGGCTACACCTTC.

The J gene is TRBJ2-5, the V gene TRBV18, with D perhaps being TRBD1 or TRBD2 (5 bases each). Trimming stripped 3 bases from V and 0 bases from J, with 14 bases between. The CDR3 spans 16 residues. Germline CDR1 KGHSH, CDR2 LQKENI. CDR3 sequence reads: CASSPRQTTYQETQYF. Here the CDR3 DNA reads TGTGCCAGCTCACCCCGACAGACTACATACCAAGAGACCCAGTACTTC.

This chain joins TRBV27 and TRBJ2-7; D possibly uses TRBD1 or TRBD2 (5 bases each). This CDR3 is built from 16 residues. Germline V gene lookup returns CDR1 MNHEY and CDR2 SMNVEV (reference sequence). V lost 2 bases, J lost 1 base, and 15 bases lay in between. CDR3 in DNA: TGTGCCAGCAGTTTAAGACCCAGGGAGAGATCCTACGAGCAGTACTTC. This translates into CASSLRPRERSYEQYF.